This is a list of T cell receptor beta chains from one sample in a study of cytomegalovirus exposure and HLA in healthy donors. Clones were read by immunoSEQ multiplex PCR, and TCRdb kept only the in-frame ones, dropping some. The sample consists of about 120,000 clones, under 80% of them appearing once. What was sequenced was PBMCs. These receptors originate from a man aged 55 to 69 in good health and CMV-seropositive. Both conserved end residues are trimmed from each CDR3. The order of the fields is V gene, clone size, D gene, CDR3 protein. The D gene is left open where the match is weak. Clone size is given for some rows only: seen once, a few or many times, or a class if the clone is expanded.

V gene: TRBV7-9; clone size: .; D gene: TRBD1; CDR3 protein: ASSWTGTGF
V gene: TRBV9; clone size: .; D gene: TRBD1; CDR3 protein: ASSQRTGPGELF
V gene: TRBV18; clone size: .; D gene: TRBD1; CDR3 protein: ASSKSTGPNEKLF
V gene: TRBV28; clone size: .; D gene: TRBD1; CDR3 protein: ASSSPGQGRTEAF
V gene: TRBV5-4; clone size: few; D gene: TRBD1; CDR3 protein: ASSLPGGKGNEQF
V gene: TRBV30; clone size: few; D gene: .; CDR3 protein: AWSVLSISRGLAF
V gene: TRBV7-9; clone size: .; D gene: TRBD1; CDR3 protein: ASSLSGDRDYGYT
V gene: TRBV15; clone size: once; D gene: TRBD2; CDR3 protein: ATSRVFGTSGGEAYEQY
V gene: TRBV13; clone size: .; D gene: .; CDR3 protein: ASSREPQPVGYT
V gene: TRBV5-6; clone size: .; D gene: TRBD1; CDR3 protein: ASSPVWTGVGEQY
V gene: TRBV7-9; clone size: .; D gene: TRBD2; CDR3 protein: ASSSLAGWPGEQF
V gene: TRBV10-1; clone size: .; D gene: TRBD2; CDR3 protein: ASSESLAGGYNEQF
V gene: TRBV4-2; clone size: .; D gene: TRBD1; CDR3 protein: ASSALGDRGAGNTIY
V gene: TRBV5-1; clone size: .; D gene: TRBD1; CDR3 protein: ASRRGQDADTQY
V gene: TRBV11-2; clone size: .; D gene: .; CDR3 protein: ASSFFRGRGIEAF
V gene: TRBV28; clone size: .; D gene: TRBD2; CDR3 protein: ASTAGGLNTGELF
V gene: TRBV7-3; clone size: .; D gene: .; CDR3 protein: ASSFLGSNEQF
V gene: TRBV11-2; clone size: .; D gene: .; CDR3 protein: ASSLGRVKGQPQH
V gene: TRBV2; clone size: .; D gene: .; CDR3 protein: ASSGRQVIVNYGYT
V gene: TRBV7-9; clone size: .; D gene: TRBD1; CDR3 protein: ASSPQGQGRHEQY
V gene: TRBV11-2; clone size: .; D gene: TRBD1; CDR3 protein: ASNRDRGTYGYT
V gene: TRBV12-5; clone size: .; D gene: TRBD1; CDR3 protein: ASAPAGGDYNEQF
V gene: TRBV6-1; clone size: .; D gene: .; CDR3 protein: ASSEGARKTQY